The 25 T cell receptor beta chains below all came from one sample that was sequenced in a study of T cell responses to AZD1222 COVID-19 vaccine. The repertoire was sequenced with immunoSEQ multiplex PCR; TCRdb's copy has only in-frame clones and lacks some. The sample consists of about 120,000 clones, 75% to 90% of them appearing once. The sample here was peripheral blood, taken on day 0 of AZD1222 vaccination. These receptor sequences come from an adult in good health.

The chain employs TRBV27 and TRBJ1-1; no clear D. Germline loops: CDR1 MNHEY, CDR2 SMNVEV (reference sequence). Between the trimmed V and J ends, which lost 6 bases and 4 bases, there was a span of 18 bases. The length of the CDR3 is 15 residues. The CDR3 DNA sequence: TGTGCCAGCAGGCGGCCTGGCAAACCACTCACTGAAGCTTTCTTT. Encoded protein: CASRRPGKPLTEAFF.

V gene TRBV12-3 or TRBV12-4 combines with J gene TRBJ2-4, with 7 bases fitting TRBD1. This CDR3 has 13 residues. Trimming took 3 bases from V and 7 from J; bases not matched to a gene: 3. The CDR3 DNA sequence: TGTGCCAGCAGTTTTGGGACAGTTAACATTCAGTACTTC. Translating it yields CASSFGTVNIQYF.

The genes are TRBV7-6 and TRBJ1-4; D may be TRBD1 (5 bases). This CDR3 contains 15 residues. Trimming cost V 1 base and J 8 bases, with 14 bases left between them. Germline-derived CDR1 and CDR2 are SGHVS and FNYEAQ. The DNA for the CDR3 is TGTGCCAGCAGCTTAGTACGGGGGATTGGGGAAAAACTGTTTTTT. Protein sequence: CASSLVRGIGEKLFF. The entire variable domain, with the rest obtained from reference TRBV7-6 and TRBJ1-4, is as follows: GAGVSQSPRYKVTKRGQDVALRCDPISGHVSLYWYRQALGQGPEFLTYFNYEAQQDKSGLPNDRFSAERPEGSISTLTIQRTEQRDSAMYRCASSLVRGIGEKLFFGSGTQLSVL.

The chain couples TRBV7-8 to TRBJ1-1; 8 nucleotides match TRBD1. The CDR3 covers 14 residues. J was trimmed by 5 bases and V by 5 bases; bases with no gene match: 7. Germline CDR1 and CDR2: SGHVS and FQNEAQ. DNA of the CDR3: TGTGCCAGCAGCGGCAGCCGACAGGGGACTGAAGCTTTCTTT. Its protein product is CASSGSRQGTEAFF.

V gene TRBV18 combines with J gene TRBJ2-4; 7 bases agree with TRBD2. Germline V gene data show CDR1 as KGHSH and CDR2 as LQKENI. This CDR3 has 15 amino acids. V dropped 1 base and J dropped 2; count of bases not matched to a gene: 2. The CDR3 sequence is CASSPLAGPKNIQYF. CDR3 sequence (DNA): TGTGCCAGCTCACCACTAGCGGGCCCCAAAAACATTCAGTACTTC.

The rearrangement uses TRBV9 and TRBJ1-2, with unresolved D. The CDR3 runs 12 residues. V lost 0 bases to trimming and J lost 8 bases, with 8 bases between them. CDR1 and CDR2 from the germline V gene are SGDLS and YYNGEE. The CDR3 sequence: CASSVVERGYTF. CDR3 bases: TGTGCCAGCAGCGTAGTGGAGAGGGGCTACACCTTC.

V is TRBV12-5 and J is TRBJ2-5; D gene unclear. The V end was cut by 5 bases, the J end by 4 bases, with 14 bases between. Germline assignment: CDR1 LGHNT and CDR2 FRNRAP. The CDR3 runs to 14 residues. The CDR3 bases are TGTGCTAGTGGTCCTCCCCAACATGTAGAGACCCAGTACTTC. Translating gives CASGPPQHVETQYF. Filled out from reference TRBV12-5 and TRBJ2-5, the complete variable domain reads DARVTQTPRHKVTEMGQEVTMRCQPILGHNTVFWYRQTMMQGLELLAYFRNRAPLDDSGMPKDRFSAEMPDATLATLKIQPSEPRDSAVYFCASGPPQHVETQYFGPGTRLLVL.

The chain has TRBV6-5 and TRBJ1-1, with D hard to call. Per germline, CDR1 MNHEY and CDR2 SVGAGI. V lost 7 bases to trimming and J lost 1 base, with 16 bases between them. CDR3 length: 15 amino acids. The CDR3 nucleotides are TGTGCCAGCACGTATAGTCCGGCTTCGAACACTGAAGCTTTCTTT. Protein product: CASTYSPASNTEAFF.

This clone has a single count. The J gene is TRBJ2-3, the V gene TRBV27, with 8 bases that match TRBD1. V lost 4 bases to trimming and J lost 0 bases; unmatched junction nucleotides: 9. Germline V gives CDR1 MNHEY, CDR2 SMNVEV (reference sequence). The CDR3 is 17 amino acids. CDR3 residues: CASSSRTGSTSTDTQYF. CDR3 sequence (DNA): TGTGCCAGCAGTTCGCGGACAGGGTCAACTAGCACAGATACGCAGTATTTT.

The chain carries TRBV2 and TRBJ2-2, with D possibly being TRBD2 (5 bases). The CDR3 has 15 residues. Per the germline V gene, CDR1 is SNHLY and CDR2 is FYNNEI. V lost 1 base to trimming and J lost 6 bases, with 12 bases between them. CDR3 residues: CASSEGGSRAGELFF. The CDR3 DNA reads as TGTGCCAGCAGTGAAGGCGGGTCCCGGGCCGGGGAGCTGTTTTTT.

The genes are TRBV27 and TRBJ2-3, with no clear D. V was trimmed by 2 bases and J by 0 bases, leaving 12 bases between them. CDR3 length: 16 residues. CDR1 is MNHEY, CDR2 SMNVEV, per germline (reference sequence). DNA for the CDR3: TGTGCCAGCAGTTTAAGCTCGGTGCTAAGCACAGATACGCAGTATTTT. Protein product: CASSLSSVLSTDTQYF.

Here the CDR3 reads CASSLDRAGVDYGYTF. The CDR3 DNA is TGCGCCAGCAGCTTAGACCGCGCAGGGGTGGACTATGGCTACACCTTC. The genes are TRBV5-1 and TRBJ1-2, with D perhaps matching TRBD1 (6 bases). CDR3 size: 16 residues. CDR1 SGHRS and CDR2 YFSETQ come from the germline V gene. V dropped 2 bases and J dropped 3 bases, with 17 bases sitting between them.

Only one count was recorded for this clone. The chain has TRBV5-1 and TRBJ2-1; possible D gene TRBD2, 6 bases. V shed 1 base and J shed 1 base, with 12 bases lying between them. The CDR3 consists of 16 residues. CDR1 is SGHRS and CDR2 is YFSETQ in the germline V gene. CDR3: CASSLMWGVSYNEQFF. In nucleotides, the CDR3 is TGCGCCAGCAGCTTGATGTGGGGGGTTTCCTACAATGAGCAGTTCTTC.

The chain joins TRBV11-2 to TRBJ1-6; D remains ambiguous. The germline V gene encodes CDR1 SGHAT and CDR2 FQNNGV. CDR3 length: 16 residues. V was cut by 0 bases and J by 5 bases, with 11 bases left in between. In nucleotides, the CDR3 is TGTGCCAGCAGCTTAGAACCCGCCTGGGATAATTCACCCCTCCACTTT. Protein sequence: CASSLEPAWDNSPLHF.

V is TRBV7-2 and J is TRBJ1-2; tentative D call: TRBD1 (6 bases). Per the germline V gene, CDR1 is SGHTA and CDR2 is FQGNSA. The V end was cut by 4 bases, the J end by 8 bases, with 14 bases between. This CDR3 is 13 amino acids long. The CDR3 coding sequence is TGTGCCAGCAGCTCCACGGTCGGGGGCGGCTACACCTTC. This translates into CASSSTVGGGYTF.

The chain has TRBV5-1 and TRBJ1-2; perhaps TRBD1 as D (5 bases). The CDR3 is made up of 13 amino acids. Germline loops: CDR1 SGHRS, CDR2 YFSETQ. V lost 0 bases to trimming and J lost 3 bases, with 6 bases between them. CDR3 coding DNA: TGCGCCAGCAGCTTGGGAGGGGACTATGGCTACACCTTC. As protein: CASSLGGDYGYTF. The whole variable domain, remainder taken from reference TRBV5-1 and TRBJ1-2, is KAGVTQTPRYLIKTRGQQVTLSCSPISGHRSVSWYQQTPGQGLQFLFEYFSETQRNKGNFPGRFSGRQFSNSRSEMNVSTLELGDSALYLCASSLGGDYGYTFGSGTRLTVV.

The chain carries TRBV19 and TRBJ1-1; D gene uncertain. Trimming took off 5 bases at V and 1 base at J, with 8 bases between the two ends. The CDR3 runs 13 residues. CDR1 and CDR2 (germline): LNHDA, SQIVND (reference sequence). The CDR3 bases are TGTGCCAGTAGTCCCACAGCGAACACTGAAGCTTTCTTT. It is translated as CASSPTANTEAFF.

V is TRBV5-5 and J is TRBJ1-6, with D unclear. Per germline, CDR1 SGHKS and CDR2 YYEKEE (reference sequence). This CDR3 is built from 15 residues. With 1 base removed from V and 10 bases from J, the gap between germline ends came to 15 bases. In DNA, the CDR3 is TGTGCCAGCAGCTTGACCGGGTCCTGGGAATCACCCCTCCACTTT. Protein sequence: CASSLTGSWESPLHF.

With regard to this clone: Other DNA variants within this sample encode the same CDR3. This rearrangement joins TRBV9 to TRBJ1-1; D may be TRBD1 (5 bases). Germline V CDR1 and CDR2: SGDLS, YYNGEE. Trimming removed 0 bases from V and 4 bases from J, with 7 bases in between. CDR3 length: 13 amino acids. CDR3 nucleotides: TGTGCCAGCAGCGTAGGAGGGACCACTGAAGCTTTCTTT. This gives the protein CASSVGGTTEAFF.

The chain joins TRBV7-3 to TRBJ2-1; possibly TRBD2 for D (6 bases). V lost 4 bases and J lost 4, with 14 bases in between. The germline CDR1 and CDR2 sequences are SGHTA and FQGTGA. This CDR3 has 15 amino acids. The CDR3 DNA follows: TGTGCCAGCAGCTCGACGGGGGAGAAGTACAATGAGCAGTTCTTC. It yields the protein CASSSTGEKYNEQFF.

The V and J genes are TRBV3-1 (or the pseudogene TRBV3-2) and TRBJ2-2; D not resolved. Germline V gene sequence: CDR1 LGHDT, CDR2 YNNKEL (reference sequence). V was clipped by 0 bases and J by 4 bases, with 12 bases between them. There are 16 residues in the CDR3. The CDR3 here is CASSQDLVQITGELFF. The CDR3 DNA reads TGTGCCAGCAGCCAAGATCTAGTACAGATCACCGGGGAGCTGTTTTTT.

This clone showed up just a few times. The chain carries TRBV6-4 and TRBJ1-1; tentatively, D is TRBD1 (5 bases). V lost 9 bases, J lost 0 bases, and 11 bases lay in between. The CDR3 contains 13 residues. Germline CDR1 MRHNA, CDR2 SNTAGT. CDR3 amino acids: CASRQSLNTEAFF. CDR3 DNA: TGTGCCAGTAGACAGTCCTTGAACACTGAAGCTTTCTTT.

The chain uses TRBV7-9 and TRBJ2-4; 7 bases map to TRBD1. Unmatched junction bases numbered 13, after V lost 5 bases and J lost 3 bases. The CDR3 sequence is 17 residues long. Per the germline V gene, CDR1 is SEHNR and CDR2 is FQNEAQ (reference sequence). For the CDR3, the DNA is TGTGCCAGCAGCCCGCGGACAGGCGACTTGGACAAAAACATTCAGTACTTC. Protein product: CASSPRTGDLDKNIQYF.

The chain uses TRBV5-8 and TRBJ2-7; 8 nucleotides align to TRBD1. This CDR3 contains 14 residues. CDR1 is SGHTS and CDR2 is YDEGEE in the germline V gene. V dropped 0 bases and J dropped 2; count of bases not matched to a gene: 1. CDR3 loop: CASSLAGGPYEQYF. For the CDR3, the DNA is TGTGCCAGCAGCTTGGCAGGGGGCCCCTACGAGCAGTACTTC.

This rearrangement joins TRBV30 to TRBJ1-1; TRBD1 matches at 9 bases. The CDR3 contains 17 residues. Germline loops: CDR1 GTSNPN, CDR2 SVGIG (reference sequence). Trimming took 0 bases from V and 0 from J; bases not matched to a gene: 8. The CDR3 region is CAWSVGGGQGLNTEAFF. DNA for the CDR3: TGTGCCTGGAGTGTTGGGGGGGGACAGGGTCTGAACACTGAAGCTTTCTTT.